These 32 T cell receptor beta chains were all obtained from the same sample, sequenced in a study of CXCR3-negative and CXCR3-positive naive CD8 T cells (dated by TCRdb to about 2019). Summary of the overall study and its limitations: TRB CDR3s from CXCR3-positive naive cells showed higher hydrophobicity (lower Kidera factor 4), lower energy, and higher strength and volume indices than CXCR3-negative naive cells.

Their target antigens are unknown. Sequencing used a NextSeq 550. The Human TCR Profiling Kit (MiLaboratory) was used to make UMI-labeled 5' RACE TRB cDNA libraries. TCRdb reprocessed the reads, so every CDR3 protein sequence counts as one entry and DNA is not shown. The sample table holds around 61,000 distinct CDR3 sequences. Together, the top ten hold under 0.8% of the sample. Sequenced input: naive CXCR3+ CD8+ T cells from blood. The sample's cell subset or site, from its label and the paper: CD45RO-CCR7+CD27+CD95- naive CD8+ T cells expressing CXCR3 (TNR3+). Receptors originate from a human donor in good health. Some clones in this sample may be carry-over from other donors' samples.

The chain has TRBV6-4 and TRBJ2-1; the D gene TCRdb calls, TRBD1, cannot be checked with no DNA. CDR3 length equals 16 residues. Germline loops: CDR1 MRHNA, CDR2 SNTAGT. Here the CDR3 reads CASSDGTGGSYNEQFF.

The rearrangement uses TRBV20-1 and TRBJ2-6. CDR1 DFQATT and CDR2 SNEGSKA come from the germline V gene (reference sequence). The CDR3 spans 15 residues. CDR3 protein: CSAREWISGANVLTF.

The chain couples TRBV27 to TRBJ2-7; TCRdb's D call, TRBD1, is unchecked because there is no DNA. This CDR3 has 15 amino acids. Germline CDR1 is MNHEY and CDR2 is SMNVEV (reference sequence). The CDR3 loop is CASRSRGLSSYEQYF.

V gene TRBV7-6 combines with J gene TRBJ2-2; TCRdb returns TRBD1, unconfirmable since there is no DNA. CDR1 is SGHVS, CDR2 FNYEAQ, per germline. The CDR3 contains 16 residues. CDR3 in amino acids: CASSQPGTDNTGELFF.

The chain recombines TRBV2 with TRBJ1-1; TCRdb selects TRBD1, and the lack of DNA leaves this call unchecked. The CDR3 has 15 amino acids. Per germline, CDR1 SNHLY and CDR2 FYNNEI. CDR3 amino acids: CASSYGDTVNTEAFF.

CDR3 sequence: CASSLTGGVYEQYF. The rearrangement uses TRBV7-9 and TRBJ2-7; TCRdb proposes TRBD1, but this gene call is untestable without DNA. Germline lookup yields CDR1 SEHNR and CDR2 FQNEAQ (reference sequence). The CDR3 extends over 14 amino acids. The variable domain in full, completed from reference TRBV7-9 and TRBJ2-7, reads DTGVSQNPRHKITKRGQNVTFRCDPISEHNRLYWYRQTLGQGPEFLTYFQNEAQLEKSRLLSDRFSAERPKGSFSTLEIQRTEQGDSAMYLCASSLTGGVYEQYFGPGTRLTVT.

The chain links TRBV7-9 to TRBJ1-1; TCRdb picks TRBD1, but there is no DNA to check that call. The CDR3 totals 15 residues. The germline V gene encodes CDR1 SEHNR and CDR2 FQNEAQ (reference sequence). CDR3 sequence: CASSLGLGMNTEAFF.

This chain connects TRBV29-1 to TRBJ1-3. This CDR3 is built from 14 residues. Germline lookup yields CDR1 SQVTM and CDR2 ANQGSEA. The chain's CDR3 is CSVEDLQADVTIYF.

J is TRBJ1-1 and V is TRBV14. The CDR3 consists of 13 residues. The germline gives CDR1 SGHDN, CDR2 FVKESK. This CDR3 reads CASSQVANTEAFF.

The chain is built from TRBV12-3 or TRBV12-4 and TRBJ2-7; TCRdb lists TRBD1, though no DNA is available to test this call. This CDR3 spans 15 amino acids. The CDR3 is CASSFRGQVTYEQYF.

This chain links TRBV6-4 with TRBJ1-4; TCRdb gives TRBD1 as the D gene, but with no DNA this cannot be confirmed. The germline gives CDR1 MRHNA, CDR2 SNTAGT. The CDR3 runs to 22 residues. This CDR3 reads CASYETGTLTARHLTTNEKLFF.

This chain links TRBV7-3 with TRBJ2-1; TCRdb names TRBD2, which stays unverified in the absence of DNA. The germline CDR1 and CDR2 sequences are SGHTA and FQGTGA. This CDR3 has 19 amino acids. The CDR3 sequence: CASSLSPLAGPVSYNEQFF.

The chain recombines TRBV29-1 with TRBJ1-1; absent DNA, TCRdb's TRBD1 call cannot be checked. The length of the CDR3 is 13 residues. Per the germline V gene, CDR1 is SQVTM and CDR2 is ANQGSEA. CDR3: CSVPDGAGTEAFF.

The CDR3 sequence is CASRGDGGYGYTF. The chain carries TRBV12-3 or TRBV12-4 and TRBJ1-2; checking the TCRdb D call of TRBD1 is not possible without DNA. The CDR3 has 13 amino acids.

V usage is TRBV29-1 and J usage is TRBJ1-1. CDR3 length equals 12 residues. The V gene's germline CDR1 is SQVTM and CDR2 ANQGSEA. CDR3 loop: CSVIMVGTEAFF.

The rearrangement links TRBV7-6 to TRBJ1-2; TCRdb returns TRBD1, unconfirmable since there is no DNA. The CDR3 sequence is 14 residues long. Germline V gene data show CDR1 as SGHVS and CDR2 as FNYEAQ. CDR3 sequence reads: CASSHGTGSDGYTF.

This rearrangement joins TRBV27 to TRBJ2-7. This CDR3 spans 11 amino acids. Per germline, CDR1 MNHEY and CDR2 SMNVEV (reference sequence). The CDR3: CASSFRDEQYF.

The chain links TRBV19 to TRBJ2-5. The germline V gene has CDR1 LNHDA and CDR2 SQIVND (reference sequence). The CDR3 length is 13 residues. CDR3 loop: CASSDTDQETQYF.

The chain couples TRBV3-1 to TRBJ2-7; checking the TCRdb D call of TRBD1 is not possible without DNA. Germline V gene lookup returns CDR1 LGHDT and CDR2 YNNKEL (reference sequence). The CDR3 totals 17 residues. CDR3: CASSQEVPGTGFYEQYF.

The chain uses TRBV18 and TRBJ1-5; with no DNA, the TCRdb D assignment of TRBD1 cannot be verified. The V gene's germline CDR1 is KGHSH and CDR2 LQKENI. The CDR3 is 15 residues long. CDR3 protein: CASSPRTGNNQPQHF.

V gene TRBV29-1 combines with J gene TRBJ2-1; TCRdb picks TRBD1, but there is no DNA to check that call. CDR3 length: 12 amino acids. Looked up from germline, CDR1 is SQVTM and CDR2 is ANQGSEA. CDR3 loop: CSVETGTGEQFF.

The chain recombines TRBV4-3 with TRBJ2-7; TCRdb indicates TRBD1, and absent DNA this call remains unverified. The germline gives CDR1 LGHNA, CDR2 YSLEER. The CDR3 contains 16 residues. The CDR3 sequence is CASSQGKGGGSYEQYF.

The V call is TRBV12-3 or TRBV12-4, the J call TRBJ1-5. CDR3 length equals 14 residues. The CDR3 region is CASSLASSDQPQHF.

The rearrangement links TRBV25-1 to TRBJ2-1. CDR1 and CDR2 from the germline V gene are MGHDK and SYGVNS. CDR3 length: 16 amino acids. CDR3 in amino acids: CASSELGGGPYDEQFF.

The chain couples TRBV20-1 to TRBJ2-3; the TRBD2 assignment by TCRdb is unverifiable without DNA. The CDR3 runs 17 residues. Per germline, CDR1 DFQATT and CDR2 SNEGSKA (reference sequence). CDR3 loop: CSARVGLAGEYTDTQYF.

The chain links TRBV7-6 to TRBJ2-7; the D call from TCRdb, TRBD1, cannot be confirmed without DNA. The germline CDR1 and CDR2 sequences are SGHVS and FNYEAQ. There are 16 residues in the CDR3. The CDR3 protein is CASSSRTGDNTYEQYF.

This chain joins TRBV7-9 and TRBJ2-1. The CDR3 totals 12 residues. The V gene's germline CDR1 is SEHNR and CDR2 FQNEAQ (reference sequence). CDR3 residues: CASSLAANEQFF. The entire variable domain, with the rest obtained from reference TRBV7-9 and TRBJ2-1, is as follows: DTGVSQNPRHKITKRGQNVTFRCDPISEHNRLYWYRQTLGQGPEFLTYFQNEAQLEKSRLLSDRFSAERPKGSFSTLEIQRTEQGDSAMYLCASSLAANEQFFGPGTRLTVL.

The chain joins TRBV29-1 to TRBJ1-4. Per germline, CDR1 SQVTM and CDR2 ANQGSEA. The CDR3 has 13 amino acids. The chain's CDR3 is CSVREGDGGKLFF.

CDR3 sequence: CASSEGGTVYDSSNQPQHF. The chain is built from TRBV5-1 and TRBJ1-5; with no DNA, the TCRdb D assignment of TRBD1 cannot be verified. The CDR3 is made up of 19 amino acids. Germline CDR1 reads SGHRS; CDR2 reads YFSETQ.

The CDR3: CASIFYDPGTHEQYF. The J gene is TRBJ2-7, the V gene TRBV28; checking the TCRdb D call of TRBD1 is not possible without DNA. CDR1 MDHEN and CDR2 SYDVKM come from the germline V gene. The CDR3 covers 15 residues.

V gene TRBV7-9 combines with J gene TRBJ1-1; TCRdb gives TRBD1 as the D gene, but with no DNA this cannot be confirmed. CDR1 and CDR2 from the germline V gene are SEHNR and FQNEAQ (reference sequence). The CDR3 has 14 amino acids. CDR3 sequence: CASSPPLGRLEAFF.

The chain recombines TRBV14 with TRBJ2-3. The CDR3 has 12 amino acids. CDR1 SGHDN and CDR2 FVKESK come from the germline V gene. This CDR3 is CASSQEGDTQYF.